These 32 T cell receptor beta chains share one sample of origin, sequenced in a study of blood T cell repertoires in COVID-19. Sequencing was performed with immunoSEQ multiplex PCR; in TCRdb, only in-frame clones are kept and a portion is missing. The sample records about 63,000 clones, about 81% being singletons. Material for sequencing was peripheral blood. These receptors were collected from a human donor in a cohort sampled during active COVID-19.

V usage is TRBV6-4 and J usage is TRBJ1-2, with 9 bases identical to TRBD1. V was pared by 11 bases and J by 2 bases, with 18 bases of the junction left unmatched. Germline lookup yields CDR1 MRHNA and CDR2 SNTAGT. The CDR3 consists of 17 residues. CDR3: CAPRRLGQGSFNYGYTF. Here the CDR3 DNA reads TGTGCCCCCAGGAGGTTGGGACAGGGATCCTTCAACTATGGCTACACCTTC.

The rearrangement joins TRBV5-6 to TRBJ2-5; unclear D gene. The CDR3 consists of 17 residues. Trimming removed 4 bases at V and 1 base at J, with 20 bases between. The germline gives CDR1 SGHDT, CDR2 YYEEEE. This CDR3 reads CASSPSSRSSVQETQYF. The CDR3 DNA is TGTGCCAGCAGCCCCTCCTCTCGTTCCTCGGTCCAAGAGACCCAGTACTTC.

CDR3 loop: CASSPPGLAGGISYNEQFF. Here the CDR3 DNA reads TGTGCCAGTAGTCCCCCGGGACTAGCGGGGGGGATTTCCTACAATGAGCAGTTCTTC. V is TRBV19 and J is TRBJ2-1; 16 bases line up with TRBD2. Germline values: CDR1 LNHDA, CDR2 SQIVND (reference sequence). The CDR3 has 19 residues. Trimming at V came to 5 bases and at J to 1 base, leaving 8 bases not matched to a gene.

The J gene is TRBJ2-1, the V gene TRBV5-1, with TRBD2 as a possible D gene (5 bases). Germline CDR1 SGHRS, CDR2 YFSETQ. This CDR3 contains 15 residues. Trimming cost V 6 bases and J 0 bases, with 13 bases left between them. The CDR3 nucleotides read TGCGCCAGCATGTCCGAGGGCAGCTCCTACAATGAGCAGTTCTTC. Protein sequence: CASMSEGSSYNEQFF.

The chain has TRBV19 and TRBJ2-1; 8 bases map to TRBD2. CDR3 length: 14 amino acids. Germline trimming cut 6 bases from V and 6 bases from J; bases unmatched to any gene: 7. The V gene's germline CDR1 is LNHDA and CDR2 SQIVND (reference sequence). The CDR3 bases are TGTGCCAGTAGCCTCCAGGGACTAGTCAATGAGCAGTTCTTC. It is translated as CASSLQGLVNEQFF.

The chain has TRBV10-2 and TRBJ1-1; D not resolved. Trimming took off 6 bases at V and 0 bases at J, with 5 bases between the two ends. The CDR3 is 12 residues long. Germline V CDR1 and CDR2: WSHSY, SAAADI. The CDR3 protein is CASSRMNTEAFF. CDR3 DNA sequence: TGCGCCAGCAGCAGGATGAACACTGAAGCTTTCTTT.

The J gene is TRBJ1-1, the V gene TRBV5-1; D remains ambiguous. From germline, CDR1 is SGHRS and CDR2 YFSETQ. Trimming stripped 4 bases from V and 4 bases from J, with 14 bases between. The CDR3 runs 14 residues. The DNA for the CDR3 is TGCGCCAGCAGCCTGTTACCCCCTAGCACTGAAGCTTTCTTT. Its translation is CASSLLPPSTEAFF.

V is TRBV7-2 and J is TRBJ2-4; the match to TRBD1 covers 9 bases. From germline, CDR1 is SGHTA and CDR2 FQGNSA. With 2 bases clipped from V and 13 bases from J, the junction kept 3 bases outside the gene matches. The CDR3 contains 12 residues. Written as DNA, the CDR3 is TGTGCCAGCAGCTTACAGACAGGGGGGCAGTACTTC. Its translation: CASSLQTGGQYF.

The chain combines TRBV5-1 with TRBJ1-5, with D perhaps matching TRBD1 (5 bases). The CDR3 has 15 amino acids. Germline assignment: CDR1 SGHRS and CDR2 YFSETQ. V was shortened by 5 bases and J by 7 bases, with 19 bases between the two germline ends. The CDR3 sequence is CASRPLPGPGQPQHF. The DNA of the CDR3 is TGCGCCAGCAGACCGCTCCCAGGGCCAGGACAGCCCCAGCATTTT.

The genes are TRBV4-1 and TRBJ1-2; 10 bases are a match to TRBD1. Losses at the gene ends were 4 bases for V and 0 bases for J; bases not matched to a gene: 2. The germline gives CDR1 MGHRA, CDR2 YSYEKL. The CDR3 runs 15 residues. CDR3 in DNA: TGCGCCAGCAGCCTTGGGACAGGGGCTAACTATGGCTACACCTTC. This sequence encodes CASSLGTGANYGYTF.

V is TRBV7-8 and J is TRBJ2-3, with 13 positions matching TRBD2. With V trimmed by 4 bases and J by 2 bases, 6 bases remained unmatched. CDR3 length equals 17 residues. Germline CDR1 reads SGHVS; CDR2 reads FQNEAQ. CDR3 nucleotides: TGTGCCAGCAGCTCATGGACTAGCGGGGGACCCACAGATACGCAGTATTTT. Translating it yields CASSSWTSGGPTDTQYF.

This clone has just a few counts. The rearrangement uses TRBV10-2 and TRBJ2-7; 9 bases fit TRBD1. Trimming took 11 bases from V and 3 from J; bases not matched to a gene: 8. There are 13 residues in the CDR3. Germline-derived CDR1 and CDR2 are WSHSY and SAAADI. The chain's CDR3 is CAGGQGQFYEQYF. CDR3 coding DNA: TGCGCCGGAGGACAGGGGCAGTTCTACGAGCAGTACTTC.

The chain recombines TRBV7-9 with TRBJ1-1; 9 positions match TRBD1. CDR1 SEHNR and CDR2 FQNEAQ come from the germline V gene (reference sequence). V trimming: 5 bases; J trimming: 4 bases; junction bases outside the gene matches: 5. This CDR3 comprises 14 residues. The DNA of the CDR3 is TGTGCCAGCAGCACAGGGGGCGGCGGCACTGAAGCTTTCTTT. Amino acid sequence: CASSTGGGGTEAFF. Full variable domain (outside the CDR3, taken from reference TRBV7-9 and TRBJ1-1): DTGVSQNPRHKITKRGQNVTFRCDPISEHNRLYWYRQTLGQGPEFLTYFQNEAQLEKSRLLSDRFSAERPKGSFSTLEIQRTEQGDSAMYLCASSTGGGGTEAFFGQGTRLTVV.

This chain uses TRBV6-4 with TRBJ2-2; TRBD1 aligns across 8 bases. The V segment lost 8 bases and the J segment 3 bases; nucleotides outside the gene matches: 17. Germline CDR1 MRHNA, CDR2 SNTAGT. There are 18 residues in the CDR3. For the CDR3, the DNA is TGTGCCAGCTCTCGCCTCCCCCAGGGGGCAGAGGACACCGGGGAGCTGTTTTTT. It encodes CASSRLPQGAEDTGELFF.

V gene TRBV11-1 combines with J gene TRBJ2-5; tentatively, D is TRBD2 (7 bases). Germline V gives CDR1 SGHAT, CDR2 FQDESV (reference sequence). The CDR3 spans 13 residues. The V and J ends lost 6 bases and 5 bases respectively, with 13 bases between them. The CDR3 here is CASSRGGRETQYF. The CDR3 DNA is TGTGCCAGCAGTAGGGGGGGCCGGGAGACCCAGTACTTC. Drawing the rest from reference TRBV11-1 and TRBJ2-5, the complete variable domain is EAEVAQSPRYKITEKSQAVAFWCDPISGHATLYWYRQILGQGPELLVQFQDESVVDDSQLPKDRFSAERLKGVDSTLKIQPAELGDSAMYLCASSRGGRETQYFGPGTRLLVL.

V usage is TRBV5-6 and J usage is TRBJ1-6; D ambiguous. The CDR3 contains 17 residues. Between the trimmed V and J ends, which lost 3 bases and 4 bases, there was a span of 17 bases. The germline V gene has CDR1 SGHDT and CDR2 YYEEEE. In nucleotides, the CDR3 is TGTGCCAGCAGCTCAACGGAGAGGGCTTCGTATAATTCACCCCTCCACTTT. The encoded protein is CASSSTERASYNSPLHF.

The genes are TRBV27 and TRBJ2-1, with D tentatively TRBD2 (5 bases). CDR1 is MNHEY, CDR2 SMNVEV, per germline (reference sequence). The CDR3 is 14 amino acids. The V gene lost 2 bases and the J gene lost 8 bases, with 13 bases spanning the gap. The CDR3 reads CASSLGTSWHEQFF. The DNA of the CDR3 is TGTGCCAGCAGTTTAGGAACTAGTTGGCATGAGCAGTTCTTC.

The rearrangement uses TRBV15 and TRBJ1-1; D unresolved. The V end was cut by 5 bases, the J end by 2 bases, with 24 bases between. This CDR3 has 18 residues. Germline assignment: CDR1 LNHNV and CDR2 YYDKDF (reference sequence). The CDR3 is CATSRVFQIGATNTEAFF. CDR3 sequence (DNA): TGTGCCACCAGCCGCGTTTTTCAAATCGGAGCAACAAACACTGAAGCTTTCTTT.

CDR3 loop: CASDRSVTSGNEQFF. Here the CDR3 DNA reads TGTGCCAGTGACCGTAGCGTGACTAGCGGTAATGAGCAGTTCTTC. The chain recombines TRBV19 with TRBJ2-1; 9 bases are shared with TRBD2. There are 15 residues in the CDR3. Germline V CDR1 and CDR2: LNHDA, SQIVND (reference sequence). With 8 bases clipped from V and 7 bases from J, the junction kept 12 bases outside the gene matches.

This chain's CDR3 is CASSDTGELFF. As DNA, the CDR3 is TGTGCCAGTTCAGATACCGGGGAGCTGTTTTTT. This chain uses TRBV27 with TRBJ2-2; D ambiguous. Per the germline V gene, CDR1 is MNHEY and CDR2 is SMNVEV (reference sequence). V was trimmed by 9 bases and J by 5 bases, leaving 7 bases between them. The CDR3 loop spans 11 amino acids.

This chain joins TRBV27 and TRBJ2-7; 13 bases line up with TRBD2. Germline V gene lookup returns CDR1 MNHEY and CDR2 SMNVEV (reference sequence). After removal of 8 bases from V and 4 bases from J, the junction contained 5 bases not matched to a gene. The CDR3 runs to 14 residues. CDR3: CASGLAGVPYEQYF. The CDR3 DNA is TGTGCCAGCGGACTAGCGGGAGTTCCGTACGAGCAGTACTTC.

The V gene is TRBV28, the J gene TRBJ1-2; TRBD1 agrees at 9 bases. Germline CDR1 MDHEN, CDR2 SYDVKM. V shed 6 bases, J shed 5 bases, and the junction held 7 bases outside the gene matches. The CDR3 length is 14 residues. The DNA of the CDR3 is TGTGCCAGCAGACCGACAGGGGGGCGGTATGGCTACACCTTC. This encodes CASRPTGGRYGYTF.

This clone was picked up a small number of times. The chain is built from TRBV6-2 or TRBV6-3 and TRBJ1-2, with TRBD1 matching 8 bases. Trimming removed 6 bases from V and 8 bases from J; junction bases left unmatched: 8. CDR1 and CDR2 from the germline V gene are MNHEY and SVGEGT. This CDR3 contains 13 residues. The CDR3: CASSMDRADGYTF. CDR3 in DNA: TGTGCCAGCAGCATGGACAGGGCGGACGGCTACACCTTC.

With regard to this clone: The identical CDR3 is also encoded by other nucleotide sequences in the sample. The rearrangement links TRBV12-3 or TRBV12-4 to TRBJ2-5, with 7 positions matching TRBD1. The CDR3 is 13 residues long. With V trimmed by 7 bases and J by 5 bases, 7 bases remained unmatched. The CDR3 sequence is CASNLGGQETQYF. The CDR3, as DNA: TGTGCCAGCAACTTAGGGGGCCAGGAGACCCAGTACTTC.

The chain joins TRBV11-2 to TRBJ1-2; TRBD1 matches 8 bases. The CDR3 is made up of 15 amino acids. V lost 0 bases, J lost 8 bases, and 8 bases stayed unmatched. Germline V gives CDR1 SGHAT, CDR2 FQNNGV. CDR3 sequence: CASSLDQATGAGYTF. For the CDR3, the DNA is TGTGCCAGCAGCTTAGATCAAGCGACAGGGGCCGGCTACACCTTC.

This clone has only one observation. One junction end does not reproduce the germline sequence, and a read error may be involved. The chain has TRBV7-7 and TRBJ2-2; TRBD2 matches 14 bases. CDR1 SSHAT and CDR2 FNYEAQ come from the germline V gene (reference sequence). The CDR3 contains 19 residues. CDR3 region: CASSLAPGLAGVTTGELFF. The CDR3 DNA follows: TGTGCTAGCAGCTTAGCCCCGGGACTAGCGGGGGTCACCACGGGGGAGCTGTTTTTT. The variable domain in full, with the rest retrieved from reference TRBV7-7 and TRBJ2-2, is GAGVSQSPRYKVTKRGQDVTLRCDPISSHATLYWYQQALGQGPEFLTYFNYEAQPDKSGLPSDRFSAERPEGSISTLTIQRTEQRDSAMYRCASSLAPGLAGVTTGELFFGEGSRLTVL.

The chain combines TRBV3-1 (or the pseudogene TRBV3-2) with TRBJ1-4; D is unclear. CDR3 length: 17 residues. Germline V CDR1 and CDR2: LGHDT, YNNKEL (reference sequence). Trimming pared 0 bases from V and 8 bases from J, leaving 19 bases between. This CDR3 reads CASSQDSGPNGQEKLFF. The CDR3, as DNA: TGTGCCAGCAGCCAAGATAGTGGTCCAAATGGGCAGGAAAAACTGTTTTTT.

The CDR3 protein is CASSRHLNTEAFF. CDR3 sequence (DNA): TGTGCCAGCAGCAGACACCTGAACACTGAAGCTTTCTTT. The rearrangement uses TRBV14 and TRBJ1-1; D unclear. The germline CDR1 and CDR2 sequences are SGHDN and FVKESK. Between the trimmed V and J ends, which lost 5 bases and 0 bases, there was a span of 7 bases. CDR3 size: 13 residues.

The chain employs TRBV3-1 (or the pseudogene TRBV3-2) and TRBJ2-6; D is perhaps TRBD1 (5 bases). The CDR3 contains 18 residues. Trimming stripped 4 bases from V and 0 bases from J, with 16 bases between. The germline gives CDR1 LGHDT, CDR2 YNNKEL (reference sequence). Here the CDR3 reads CASSPTGTGSSGANVLTF. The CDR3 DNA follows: TGTGCCAGCAGCCCTACAGGTACTGGCTCCTCTGGGGCCAACGTCCTGACTTTC.

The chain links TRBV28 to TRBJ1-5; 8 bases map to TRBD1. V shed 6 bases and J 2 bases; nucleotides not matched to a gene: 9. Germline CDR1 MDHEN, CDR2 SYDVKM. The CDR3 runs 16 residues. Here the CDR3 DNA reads TGTGCCAGCAGGGACAGGGCGAGGAGCGGCAATCAGCCCCAGCATTTT. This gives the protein CASRDRARSGNQPQHF.

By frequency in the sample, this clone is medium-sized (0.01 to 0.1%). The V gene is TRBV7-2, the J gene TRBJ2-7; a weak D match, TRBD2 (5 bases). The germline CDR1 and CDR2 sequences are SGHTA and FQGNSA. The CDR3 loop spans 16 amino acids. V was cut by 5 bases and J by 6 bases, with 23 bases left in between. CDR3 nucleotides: TGTGCCAGCAGCCCATTACCCTCGGACTTATTTTCCGAGCAGTACTTC. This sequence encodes CASSPLPSDLFSEQYF.

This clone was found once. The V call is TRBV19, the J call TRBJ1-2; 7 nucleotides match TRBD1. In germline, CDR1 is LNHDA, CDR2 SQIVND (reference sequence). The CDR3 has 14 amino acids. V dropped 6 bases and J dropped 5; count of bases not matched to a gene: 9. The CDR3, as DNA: TGTGCCAGTAGGTTCCGCGGACAGGATTATGGCTACACCTTC. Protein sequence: CASRFRGQDYGYTF.